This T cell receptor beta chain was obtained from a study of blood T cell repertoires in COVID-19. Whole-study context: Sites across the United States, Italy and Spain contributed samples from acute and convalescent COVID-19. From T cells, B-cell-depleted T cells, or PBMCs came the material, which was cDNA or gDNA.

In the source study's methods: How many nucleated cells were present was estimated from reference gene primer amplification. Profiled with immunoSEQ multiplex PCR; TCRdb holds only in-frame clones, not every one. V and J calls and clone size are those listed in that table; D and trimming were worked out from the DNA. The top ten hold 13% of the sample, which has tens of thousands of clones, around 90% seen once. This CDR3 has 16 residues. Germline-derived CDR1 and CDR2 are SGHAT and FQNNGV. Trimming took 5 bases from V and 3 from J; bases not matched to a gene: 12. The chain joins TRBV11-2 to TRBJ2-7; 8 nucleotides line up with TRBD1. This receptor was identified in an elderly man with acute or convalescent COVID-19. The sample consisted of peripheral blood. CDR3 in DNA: TGTGCCAGCAGCCGATCGCCGGGACAGGTTAACTACGAGCAGTACTTC. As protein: CASSRSPGQVNYEQYF.